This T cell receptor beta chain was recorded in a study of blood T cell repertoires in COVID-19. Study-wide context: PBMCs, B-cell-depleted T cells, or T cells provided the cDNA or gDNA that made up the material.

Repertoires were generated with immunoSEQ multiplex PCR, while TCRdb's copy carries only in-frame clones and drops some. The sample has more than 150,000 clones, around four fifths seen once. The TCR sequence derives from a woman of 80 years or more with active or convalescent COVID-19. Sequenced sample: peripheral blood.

DNA for the CDR3: TGTGCCAGCAGCGTCGGTAGCATCACAGATACGCAGTATTTT. Encoded protein: CASSVGSITDTQYF. The gene calls are TRBV9 and TRBJ2-3; unclear D gene. The CDR3 is made up of 14 amino acids. CDR1 is SGDLS, CDR2 YYNGEE, per germline. V dropped 2 bases and J dropped 2 bases, with 9 bases sitting between them. Complete variable domain (other parts from reference TRBV9 and TRBJ2-3): DSGVTQTPKHLITATGQRVTLRCSPRSGDLSVYWYQQSLDQGLQFLIQYYNGEERAKGNILERFSAQQFPDLHSELNLSSLELGDSALYFCASSVGSITDTQYFGPGTRLTVL.